This T cell receptor (beta chain) was documented in a study of blood T cells in healthy people across ages. The study's findings and limits: Estimates of total diversity, which came from one million sequenced T cells, were considered to be underestimates. Both naive CD4+ cell counts and diversity were greater in long-lived donors than in aged donors. Older individuals had lower TCR beta diversity per million T cells (the decline was roughly linear).

Next came a second PCR, run for roughly 6 to 11 cycles, which used a sample-barcoded 5' primer along with a J-beta primer mix. Each cDNA molecule was tagged by a template-switch adaptor that had 12 random nucleotides. Using its own MiXCR run on the 5' RACE reads, TCRdb lists one record per CDR3 protein. The table lists fewer than 2 million distinct CDR3 sequences, more than 35% of them singletons. The V segment lost 1 base and the J segment 9 bases; nucleotides outside the gene matches: 11. CDR3 length: 15 residues. Per germline, CDR1 MNHEY and CDR2 SVGAGI. Notes on this clonotype: The antigen remains undetermined.

The clonotype comes from a human donor in good health. Specimen: blood. This chain links TRBV6-5 with TRBJ1-1; 7 bases line up with TRBD1. CDR3 nucleotide sequence: TGTGCCAGCAGTTACTTGGGACAGAGCGGCGGCCAAGCTTTCTTT. Translating gives CASSYLGQSGGQAFF.